This entry concerns a single T cell receptor beta chain. The clone's antigen remains unknown. The sample comes from a study of monozygotic twins with inflammatory bowel disease (dated by TCRdb to about 2019). For the wider study: In total, about 28 monozygotic twin pairs made up the full study: 19 Danish pairs, all IBD-discordant, plus nine German pairs, of which four were IBD-concordant and five were IBD-discordant. Each individual had, on average, about 151 000 unique TCRalpha sequences and 181 000 unique TCRbeta sequences available for analysis. The search for disease-associated traits relied mainly on comparing, within discordant pairs, IBD patients with their genetically identical healthy co-twins. The research as a whole found: Differing immunosuppressive treatments among patients may have added background noise and inter-individual variability to the repertoires. A decrease in TCRbeta repertoire diversity, as measured by inverse Simpson index, was observed in IBD patients compared with their healthy co-twins. No single strong signal or clonotype linked to IBD turned up in the results, so the idea that one exists was not supported. Compared with healthy twins, IBD patients had fewer clonotypes in common with other individuals, a difference most pronounced in patients showing signs of disease activity. Distinction between different T cell subtypes could not be achieved in the analysis. Repertoire similarity did not differ between concordant and discordant twins, which could be due to limited statistical power.

CDR1 and CDR2 were assigned from the germline V gene as MGHRA and YSYEKL. There are 15 amino acids in the CDR3, from cysteine to phenylalanine inclusive. No DNA was logged. Preparation of the library involved 5' RACE. Each TCR library was prepared from about 4,000 ng of total RNA. For each sample, cDNA was synthesized in eight separate reactions using SMARTScribe reverse transcriptase. During cDNA synthesis, template switching was used to introduce unique molecular identifiers that contained a 6-nucleotide sample barcode. TCRalpha and TCRbeta cDNA was amplified by two nested PCRs of 16 and 9 cycles, with bead purification after each PCR. Before amplification, the cDNA was treated with uracil DNA-glycosylase and purified using the QIAquick PCR purification kit. The second PCR added Illumina TruSeq-compatible adapters along with sample-specific barcodes. Library quality and concentration were assessed using TapeStation and Qubit, and about 4.7 ng of each library was pooled. Sequencing of the pooled libraries was done on an Illumina HiSeq2500 single-index Rapid Run using custom sequencing primers and 2 x 100 bp reads. Per the source publication's procedure: PCR and sequencing errors were corrected by UMI-based consensus assembly using MiGEC version 1.2.6. MiXCR version 2.1.1 was used to carry out V(D)J alignment, clonotype assembly and CDR3 extraction. To normalise gene usage, clonotype sharing and MAIT/NKT TCR abundance, the top 1000, 10 000 and 20 000 clonotypes in each sample were analysed. Diversity was computed as the inverse Simpson index with the vegan R package after downsampling to 27 000 UMIs. Statistical testing used paired Mann-Whitney U tests on the discordant twin pairs and applied Benjamini-Hochberg correction for multiple testing. After TCRdb reprocessed the reads, each CDR3 protein sequence was kept as one row, without DNA. For this entry, the V and J calls and clone size follow TCRdb and not the study's own pipeline. The sample's records list approximately 400,000 distinct CDR3 sequences. Of the sample, around 2.4% falls within the top ten clones.

From each donor, a roughly 2.6 ml peripheral blood sample was collected into PAXgene tubes and stored at -80 degrees C. Without any T cell sorting, total RNA was extracted from whole blood using the PAXgene blood miRNA kit on an automated QIAcube. Peripheral blood from monozygotic twin pairs concordant or discordant for inflammatory bowel disease was subjected to deep TCRalpha and TCRbeta repertoire profiling with unique molecular barcoding. For every twin pair, smoking habits were documented, and each individual was categorised as a current, former or never smoker. Recombination connected TRBV4-1 to TRBJ2-7; TCRdb's assignment of TRBD2 cannot be checked, as there is no DNA. The source material was blood. This clonotype was obtained from a human donor with ulcerative colitis or Crohn's disease, or a healthy co-twin of an affected twin (not recorded which). The CDR3 reads as follows: CASSPGGGRTYEQYF.